This TCR beta chain was sequenced for a study of early T cells in non-severe SARS-CoV-2 infection. Only a few counts were recorded for this clonotype. The antigen remains undetermined. Study-wide points: The VDJdb matching leaned toward anti-spike CD8 responses and overlooked private and CD4 specificities.

This CDR3 spans 12 amino acids. Per germline, CDR1 SQVTM and CDR2 ANQGSEA. The J segment lost 6 bases and the V segment lost 6 bases, leaving 4 bases of the junction unmatched. Each single cDNA molecule received a unique molecular identifier. MiXCR was run by TCRdb on the 5' RACE reads, yielding one entry per CDR3 protein. Among over 50,000 distinct CDR3 sequences listed, 10% to 15% were seen once. The sample taken for sequencing was whole blood. V and J are TRBV29-1 and TRBJ2-1, with 8 bases matching TRBD1. The TCR sequence derives from an adult who was a healthcare worker with PCR-confirmed SARS-CoV-2 infection or an uninfected control (not recorded which). The CDR3 here is CSVLTGVNEQFF. In DNA form, the CDR3 reads TGCAGCGTCTTGACAGGGGTCAATGAGCAGTTCTTC.